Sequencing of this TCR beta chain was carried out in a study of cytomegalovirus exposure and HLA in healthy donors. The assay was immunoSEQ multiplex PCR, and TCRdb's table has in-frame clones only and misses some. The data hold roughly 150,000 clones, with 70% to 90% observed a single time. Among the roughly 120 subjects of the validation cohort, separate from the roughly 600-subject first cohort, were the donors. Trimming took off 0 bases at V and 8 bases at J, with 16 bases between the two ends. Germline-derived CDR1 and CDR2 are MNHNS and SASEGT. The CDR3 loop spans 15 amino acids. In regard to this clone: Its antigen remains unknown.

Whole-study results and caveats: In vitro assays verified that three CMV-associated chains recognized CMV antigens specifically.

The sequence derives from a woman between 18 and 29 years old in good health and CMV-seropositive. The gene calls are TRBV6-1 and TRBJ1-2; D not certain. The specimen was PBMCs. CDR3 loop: CASSEAPGAPGGYTF. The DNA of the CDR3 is TGTGCCAGCAGTGAAGCCCCTGGAGCGCCTGGGGGCTACACCTTC.